This T cell receptor beta chain was retrieved from a study of T cell responses to AZD1222 COVID-19 vaccine. Background on the study: Second-dose schedules of about 4 or about 12 weeks were combined.

Study-wide results and caveats: Spike-specific TCRs gained breadth and depth after people received two AZD1222 doses. Spike regions recognized by vaccine-associated CD4 TCRs spanned the protein, led by 160-218 and 743-854.

The CDR3 has 13 amino acids. Per germline, CDR1 LNHDA and CDR2 SQIVND (reference sequence). Trimming pared 3 bases from V and 7 bases from J, leaving 13 bases between. Assay: immunoSEQ multiplex PCR; the TCRdb copy retains only in-frame clones and omits some. The sample contains 130,000 to 150,000 clones, roughly 87% of which appear only once. On this clone: Antigen: not known.

The material sequenced was peripheral blood, taken on day 0 of AZD1222 vaccination. V and J are TRBV19 and TRBJ2-7, with D maybe TRBD1 (5 bases). The clonotype was recovered from an adult in good health. The CDR3, as DNA: TGTGCCAGTAGTATTAAATCAGGGAAGGAGCAGTACTTC. Translation gives CASSIKSGKEQYF.